The 22 T cell receptor beta chains below all came from one sample that was sequenced in a study of Graves' ophthalmopathy and Graves' hyperthyroidism. The study amplified TCR beta CDR3 regions using RNA transcripts. An initial RT-PCR round employing HTBI primers preceded a second-round multiplex PCR. TCRdb called the multiplex PCR reads again in MiXCR, with one record for every CDR3 protein. The table has around 1.1 million distinct CDR3 sequences, approximately 35% seen once; the top ten hold roughly 10%. The sample taken for sequencing was peripheral blood or thyroid tissue (not recorded which). The receptors derive from an adult man with Graves' hyperthyroidism.

This clonotype was detected ten times or more. J is TRBJ1-1 and V is TRBV10-3; a possible D gene is TRBD1 (6 bases). The CDR3 loop spans 13 amino acids. Germline assignment: CDR1 ENHRY and CDR2 SYGVKD. V was trimmed by 10 bases and J by 5 bases, leaving 17 bases between them. This chain's CDR3 is CATQGGVGTEAFF. CDR3 nucleotide sequence: TGTGCCACCCAAGGGGGGGTGGGGACTGAAGCTTTCTTT.

In its sample, this clonotype was seen many times. CDR3 in amino acids: CASSAGQSSYNSPLHF. Written as DNA, the CDR3 is TGTGCCAGCAGCGCTGGACAGAGCTCCTATAATTCACCCCTCCACTTT. V is TRBV5-8 and J is TRBJ1-6, with a tentative D call TRBD1 (6 bases). Germline lookup yields CDR1 SGHTS and CDR2 YDEGEE. Between the trimmed V and J ends, which lost 4 bases and 0 bases, there was a span of 11 bases. CDR3 length: 16 amino acids.

This chain connects TRBV29-1 to TRBJ1-1; 8 bases align to TRBD1. CDR1 is SQVTM and CDR2 is ANQGSEA in the germline V gene. The junction had 7 bases not matched to a gene; V was cut back by 6 bases and J by 4 bases. The CDR3 length is 13 residues. The CDR3 region is CSVGDRTITEAFF. The CDR3 nucleotides read TGCAGCGTGGGGGACAGGACTATCACTGAAGCTTTCTTT.

The chain is built from TRBV19 and TRBJ2-5; D ambiguous. Between the trimmed V and J ends, which lost 3 bases and 5 bases, there was a span of 13 bases. Germline CDR1 reads LNHDA; CDR2 reads SQIVND (reference sequence). The length of the CDR3 is 14 residues. The CDR3: CASSIRSELETQYF. CDR3 DNA: TGTGCCAGTAGTATCAGGAGTGAGTTGGAGACCCAGTACTTC.

This clonotype was seen many times. The gene calls are TRBV29-1 and TRBJ1-1; D is possibly TRBD1 (5 bases). This CDR3 has 11 amino acids. CDR1 SQVTM and CDR2 ANQGSEA come from the germline V gene. The germline V and J ends were trimmed by 6 bases and 11 bases, with 16 bases remaining between them. CDR3 protein: CSVANRLWAFF. The CDR3 bases are TGCAGCGTCGCCAACAGGCTTTGGGCTTTCTTT.

This clonotype came up many times. The chain links TRBV7-2 to TRBJ2-5, with D hard to call. This CDR3 contains 13 residues. Germline CDR1 SGHTA, CDR2 FQGNSA. V lost 3 bases and J lost 5, with 10 bases in between. DNA of the CDR3: TGTGCCAGCAGCTTTTCAGCCGGGGAGACCCAGTACTTC. This encodes CASSFSAGETQYF.

As concerns this clonotype: Given a much more abundant clone one base away, this may be a read error. The chain recombines TRBV5-6 with TRBJ2-7; no clear D gene. The V gene lost 4 bases and the J gene lost 3 bases, with 14 bases spanning the gap. Germline V lookup: CDR1 SGHDT, CDR2 YYEEEE. The CDR3 totals 14 residues. The CDR3 region is CASSIVPAGYEQYF. CDR3 bases: TGTGCCAGCAGCATTGTCCCCGCAGGCTACGAGCAGTACTTC. Full variable domain (missing parts from reference TRBV5-6 and TRBJ2-7): DAGVTQSPTHLIKTRGQQVTLRCSPKSGHDTVSWYQQALGQGPQFIFQYYEEEERQRGNFPDRFSGHQFPNYSSELNVNALLLGDSALYLCASSIVPAGYEQYFGPGTRLTVT.

This clonotype was observed a handful of times. Because it lacks the conserved phenylalanine or tryptophan at the end, this CDR3 is likely a read error. The chain is built from TRBV12-3 or TRBV12-4 and TRBJ1-1, with D perhaps TRBD1 (5 bases). The V end lost 6 bases, the J end lost 5 bases, and 10 bases lay between the germline ends. This CDR3 region has 12 residues. The CDR3 DNA reads TGTGCCAGCAGGGTCGGGGGTACTGAAGCTTTCCTT. Its protein is CASRVGGTEAFL.

In this sample, this clonotype turned up many times. This chain joins TRBV5-1 and TRBJ1-2; the D gene is possibly TRBD1 (5 bases). V was pared by 6 bases and J by 6 bases, with 15 bases between. The CDR3 extends over 13 amino acids. Germline V gene lookup returns CDR1 SGHRS and CDR2 YFSETQ. The CDR3 reads CASKMEGYHGYTF. CDR3 nucleotides: TGCGCCAGCAAGATGGAGGGGTACCATGGCTACACCTTC.

The V and J genes are TRBV10-3 and TRBJ2-7; possibly TRBD2 for D (6 bases). The CDR3 totals 15 residues. The V and J ends lost 10 bases and 3 bases respectively, with 22 bases between them. CDR1 is ENHRY and CDR2 is SYGVKD in the germline V gene. CDR3: CATEGSVRVYYEQYF. The CDR3, as DNA: TGTGCCACGGAGGGGTCAGTACGAGTGTACTACGAGCAGTACTTC.

This clonotype was observed many times. The gene calls are TRBV19 and TRBJ1-5; a possible D gene is TRBD1 (6 bases). Germline V CDR1 and CDR2: LNHDA, SQIVND (reference sequence). There are 13 residues in the CDR3. Between the trimmed V and J ends, which lost 4 bases and 8 bases, there was a span of 12 bases. For the CDR3, the DNA is TGTGCCAGTAGTAACACAGGGAGAGAGCCCCAGCATTTT. Encoded protein: CASSNTGREPQHF.

The chain recombines TRBV29-1 with TRBJ1-1; D is perhaps TRBD1 (6 bases). The CDR3 has 13 amino acids. Trimming shortened V by 8 bases and J by 1 base, and 14 bases separated the two germline ends. The germline V gene encodes CDR1 SQVTM and CDR2 ANQGSEA. CDR3: CSLGDTGNTEAFF. In DNA form, the CDR3 reads TGCAGCTTGGGGGACACAGGGAACACTGAAGCTTTCTTT.

In regard to this clonotype: One end of the junction does not line up with germline, which may come from a read error. V and J are TRBV20-1 and TRBJ2-5; unclear D gene. This CDR3 has 16 residues. The germline CDR1 and CDR2 sequences are DFQATT and SNEGSKA (reference sequence). The CDR3 reads CSARETRTPEKEAQYF. The CDR3 DNA reads as TGCAGTGCTAGAGAGACCCGGACGCCGGAGAAAGAGGCCCAGTACTTC.

The chain links TRBV6-2 or TRBV6-3 to TRBJ2-5, with D uncertain. The CDR3 has 12 residues. The V gene lost 4 bases and the J gene lost 7 bases, with 10 bases spanning the gap. Germline V gene lookup returns CDR1 MNHEY and CDR2 SVGEGT. The CDR3: CASSSPPGTQYF. The CDR3 DNA is TGTGCCAGCAGTTCCCCTCCCGGGACCCAGTACTTC.

This clonotype was seen ten or more times. The chain couples TRBV5-1 to TRBJ1-1; a possible D gene is TRBD1 (5 bases). The CDR3 spans 15 residues. V lost 2 bases and J lost 6, with 17 bases in between. Germline CDR1 reads SGHRS; CDR2 reads YFSETQ. The CDR3 loop is CASSFLQGRGAEAFF. The CDR3 nucleotides are TGCGCCAGCAGCTTTCTTCAGGGAAGAGGAGCTGAAGCTTTCTTT.

This clonotype was counted a few times. The chain is built from TRBV5-1 and TRBJ2-2; 9 bases agree with TRBD2. Germline trimming cut 6 bases from V and 3 bases from J; bases unmatched to any gene: 6. This CDR3 has 15 amino acids. Germline V gene data show CDR1 as SGHRS and CDR2 as YFSETQ. The CDR3 loop is CASKPTSGYTGELFF. The CDR3 DNA follows: TGCGCCAGCAAACCGACTAGCGGATACACCGGGGAGCTGTTTTTT.

This clonotype has only a few counts. The chain links TRBV9 to TRBJ2-7; 8 bases line up with TRBD1. The CDR3 has 17 residues. The trim removed 0 bases at V and 3 bases at J, leaving 11 bases unmatched. Germline lookup yields CDR1 SGDLS and CDR2 YYNGEE. For the CDR3, the DNA is TGTGCCAGCAGCGTAGGACCAGGGGGCGCGGGTCTCTACGAGCAGTACTTC. Translated, it gives CASSVGPGGAGLYEQYF.

The V gene is TRBV29-1, the J gene TRBJ1-4, with TRBD1 matching 8 bases. This CDR3 contains 14 residues. From germline, CDR1 is SQVTM and CDR2 ANQGSEA. After removal of 4 bases from V and 8 bases from J, the junction contained 9 bases not matched to a gene. The CDR3: CSVATGTGGEKLFF. The CDR3 DNA reads as TGCAGCGTTGCTACCGGGACAGGTGGGGAAAAACTGTTTTTT.

This clonotype came up many times. Compared with germline, one end of the junction differs, possibly owing to a read error. The chain recombines TRBV15 with TRBJ1-1; perhaps TRBD1 as D (5 bases). CDR1 LNHNV and CDR2 YYDKDF come from the germline V gene (reference sequence). The CDR3 is 18 amino acids. Here the CDR3 reads CATRRGRQGGLVNTEAFF. DNA for the CDR3: TGTGCCACCAGAAGAGGACGGCAGGGAGGATTGGTGAACACTGAAGCTTTCTTT.

The gene calls are TRBV6-6 and TRBJ1-1, with D maybe TRBD1 (6 bases). Germline V gene lookup returns CDR1 MNHNY and CDR2 SVGAGI (reference sequence). The CDR3 totals 12 residues. V lost 8 bases and J 10 bases, leaving 17 bases between the germline ends. Here the CDR3 reads CASAQWGGGAFF. In DNA, the CDR3 is TGTGCCAGCGCCCAGTGGGGAGGGGGAGCTTTCTTT.

The gene calls are TRBV20-1 and TRBJ2-7; TRBD2 matches at 12 bases. V was pared by 4 bases and J by 6 bases, with 13 bases of the junction left unmatched. The CDR3 extends over 16 amino acids. Germline V gene lookup returns CDR1 DFQATT and CDR2 SNEGSKA (reference sequence). The CDR3 DNA reads TGCAGTGCTAATTTACGGACTAGCGGGATTCTGGCCGAGCAGTACTTC. This encodes CSANLRTSGILAEQYF.

This clonotype was observed a handful of times. A junction boundary mismatches the germline segment, possibly from a read error. The gene calls are TRBV10-3 and TRBJ1-5; 10 bases map to TRBD1. The CDR3 is 17 residues long. Germline values: CDR1 ENHRY, CDR2 SYGVKD. The CDR3 DNA reads TGTGCCAGCAGTACGATGGACAGGGGGAGAGGAAATCAGCCCCAGCATTTT. Its translation is CASSTMDRGRGNQPQHF.